Listed below are T cell receptor beta chains from one sample, sequenced in a study of regulatory T cells in long-lasting Graves disease. TCRdb re-analysed the multiplex PCR reads in MiXCR, keeping a single row per CDR3 protein. Of around 250,000 distinct CDR3 sequences listed, around 17% were seen once; the top ten hold over 20%. Sequenced material: peripheral blood mononuclear cells (PBMCs), taken at new diagnosis, from a patient treated with antithyroid drugs. The receptors stem from a female donor with Graves disease. The CDR3 runs from the conserved cysteine through the conserved F or W. The D gene is left open where the match is weak. Not every row has a clone size; where given, it reads once, few, many or a size class.

clone_size: many; v_call: TRBV5-1; j_call: TRBJ2-7; d_call: -; cdr3_nt: TGCGCCAGCAGCTGGGTGTCGAGCGGAGCCAGCTCCTACGAGCAGTACTTC; cdr3_aa: CASSWVSSGASSYEQYF
clone_size: few; v_call: TRBV7-3; j_call: TRBJ2-5; d_call: TRBD2; cdr3_nt: TGTGCCAGCAGCCGGGGGGGGGGATTTCAAGAGACCCAGTACTTC; cdr3_aa: CASSRGGGFQETQYF
clone_size: many; v_call: TRBV4-1; j_call: TRBJ2-1; d_call: TRBD2; cdr3_nt: TGCGCCAGCAGCCAAGATCTCGGGACTAGCGGTTACAATGAGCAGTTCTTC; cdr3_aa: CASSQDLGTSGYNEQFF
clone_size: -; v_call: TRBV6-2/TRBV6-3; j_call: TRBJ2-5; d_call: -; cdr3_nt: TGTGCCAGCAGGAACGAGCCCTTCCAAGAGACCCAGTACTTC; cdr3_aa: CASRNEPFQETQYF
clone_size: many; v_call: TRBV3-1; j_call: TRBJ2-7; d_call: -; cdr3_nt: TGTGCCAGCAGCCAAGACCGGGACCGTCCCCTCTACGAGCAGTACTTC; cdr3_aa: CASSQDRDRPLYEQYF
clone_size: many; v_call: TRBV7-2; j_call: TRBJ1-2; d_call: -; cdr3_nt: TGTGCCAGCACCCAAGGCAACCGGGCTGGCTACACCTTC; cdr3_aa: CASTQGNRAGYTF
clone_size: many; v_call: TRBV27; j_call: TRBJ2-3; d_call: -; cdr3_nt: TGTGCCAGCAGTTCCCCCTCCTGGCGGGAAGACACAGATACGCAGTATTTT; cdr3_aa: CASSSPSWREDTDTQYF
clone_size: many; v_call: TRBV11-3; j_call: TRBJ1-1; d_call: -; cdr3_nt: TGTGCCAGCAGCTTAGGCGCTCTGAACACTGAAGCTTTCTTT; cdr3_aa: CASSLGALNTEAFF
clone_size: many; v_call: TRBV19; j_call: TRBJ2-7; d_call: -; cdr3_nt: TGTGCCAGTAGTCCCGTCTGGGGACGCAGGGCCTACGAGCAGTACTTC; cdr3_aa: CASSPVWGRRAYEQYF
clone_size: many; v_call: TRBV7-3; j_call: TRBJ2-1; d_call: TRBD2; cdr3_nt: TGTGCCAGCAGTACCGCGGGAGGGCGGGAGCAGTTCTTC; cdr3_aa: CASSTAGGREQFF
clone_size: many; v_call: TRBV10-3; j_call: TRBJ2-1; d_call: TRBD2; cdr3_nt: TGTGCCATCAGTGATGTGGGACTAGCGGGAGGTTATGAGCAGTTCTTC; cdr3_aa: CAISDVGLAGGYEQFF
clone_size: many; v_call: TRBV6-1; j_call: TRBJ2-3; d_call: TRBD2; cdr3_nt: TGTGCCTTGAGAGCGGGAGTTAGGACAGATACGCAGTATTTT; cdr3_aa: CALRAGVRTDTQYF
clone_size: many; v_call: TRBV19; j_call: TRBJ2-3; d_call: -; cdr3_nt: TGTGCCAGTAGTATAGATGAGGTCTCCACAGATACGCAGTATTTT; cdr3_aa: CASSIDEVSTDTQYF
clone_size: many; v_call: TRBV28; j_call: TRBJ1-2; d_call: TRBD1; cdr3_nt: TGTGCCAGCACCCCGGACAGGGTTAACTATGGCTACACCTTC; cdr3_aa: CASTPDRVNYGYTF
clone_size: -; v_call: TRBV11-3; j_call: TRBJ2-3; d_call: TRBD2; cdr3_nt: TGTGCCAGCAGCCTGGGACTAGCGGGAGGTGCGACAGATACGCAGTATTTT; cdr3_aa: CASSLGLAGGATDTQYF
clone_size: many; v_call: TRBV30; j_call: TRBJ1-4; d_call: -; cdr3_nt: TGTGCCTGGAGTTCTAGCTTGGGCACTAATGAAAAACTGTTTTTT; cdr3_aa: CAWSSSLGTNEKLFF
clone_size: many; v_call: TRBV25-1; j_call: TRBJ1-2; d_call: -; cdr3_nt: TGTGCCAGCAGTGAAACGGGACTAGCTAACTATGGCTACACCTTC; cdr3_aa: CASSETGLANYGYTF
clone_size: -; v_call: TRBV7-6; j_call: TRBJ2-3; d_call: TRBD2; cdr3_nt: TGTGCCAGCAGCCCGACTAGCGGGGATACGCAGTATTTT; cdr3_aa: CASSPTSGDTQYF
clone_size: many; v_call: TRBV9; j_call: TRBJ2-1; d_call: -; cdr3_nt: TGTGCCAGCAGCGGAGGGAGAAACAATGAGCAGTTCTTC; cdr3_aa: CASSGGRNNEQFF
clone_size: many; v_call: TRBV3-1; j_call: TRBJ2-5; d_call: TRBD2; cdr3_nt: TGTGCCAGCAGCCAAGGACTAGCGGGAGGCCAAGAGACCCAGTACTTC; cdr3_aa: CASSQGLAGGQETQYF
clone_size: -; v_call: TRBV2; j_call: TRBJ2-7; d_call: TRBD2; cdr3_nt: TGTGCCAGCAGTATCTCCTTCCCCGAACCTAGCGGGAGTTCCTACGAGCAGTACTTC; cdr3_aa: CASSISFPEPSGSSYEQYF
clone_size: few; v_call: TRBV4-2; j_call: TRBJ2-5; d_call: -; cdr3_nt: TGTGCCAGCAGCCAGACCCCTCACGAGACCCAGTACTTC; cdr3_aa: CASSQTPHETQYF
clone_size: many; v_call: TRBV12-3/TRBV12-4; j_call: TRBJ1-3; d_call: -; cdr3_nt: TGTGCCAGCGCGAGCTCTGGAAACACCATATATTTT; cdr3_aa: CASASSGNTIYF
clone_size: many; v_call: TRBV14; j_call: TRBJ2-2; d_call: -; cdr3_nt: TGTGCCAGCAGCCAAGTGAGGAGGGCGAACACCGGGGAGCTGTTTTTT; cdr3_aa: CASSQVRRANTGELFF
clone_size: many; v_call: TRBV7-9; j_call: TRBJ1-2; d_call: TRBD1; cdr3_nt: TGTGCCAGCAGCCCAGGGGGGATAAACTATGGCTACACCTTC; cdr3_aa: CASSPGGINYGYTF
clone_size: many; v_call: TRBV12-3/TRBV12-4; j_call: TRBJ2-1; d_call: TRBD1; cdr3_nt: TGTGCCAGCAAGGACAGGGGGCTAGGTTTCAATGAGCAGTTCTTC; cdr3_aa: CASKDRGLGFNEQFF
clone_size: -; v_call: TRBV6-2/TRBV6-3; j_call: TRBJ2-1; d_call: TRBD1; cdr3_nt: TGTGCCAGCAGGCAGGGGGCAGGGAATGAGCAGTTCTTC; cdr3_aa: CASRQGAGNEQFF
clone_size: many; v_call: TRBV27; j_call: TRBJ1-1; d_call: -; cdr3_nt: TGTGCCAGCAGTTTATCGTCCCGCAAACAGGGCCTGAACACTGAAGCTTTCTTT; cdr3_aa: CASSLSSRKQGLNTEAFF
clone_size: many; v_call: TRBV20-1; j_call: TRBJ2-7; d_call: TRBD2; cdr3_nt: TGCAGTGCTAGTTTTAGCGGGGAGGTGGGGGAGCAGTACTTC; cdr3_aa: CSASFSGEVGEQYF
clone_size: many; v_call: TRBV6-1; j_call: TRBJ1-2; d_call: -; cdr3_nt: TGTGCCAGCACCCTGAACTATGGCTACACCTTC; cdr3_aa: CASTLNYGYTF
clone_size: many; v_call: TRBV24-1; j_call: TRBJ2-3; d_call: -; cdr3_nt: TGTGCCACCAGCCAGGGAGTATTCGGCACAGATACGCAGTATTTT; cdr3_aa: CATSQGVFGTDTQYF
clone_size: -; v_call: TRBV11-2; j_call: TRBJ2-5; d_call: -; cdr3_nt: TGTGCCAGCAGCTTAAGCCACAAAGGGACCCAGTACTTC; cdr3_aa: CASSLSHKGTQYF
clone_size: many; v_call: TRBV28; j_call: TRBJ2-1; d_call: -; cdr3_nt: TGTGCCAGCAGTTCGTTAGCGGAAACTTACAATGAGCAGTTCTTC; cdr3_aa: CASSSLAETYNEQFF
clone_size: many; v_call: TRBV9; j_call: TRBJ2-7; d_call: TRBD2; cdr3_nt: TGTGCCAGCAGCGTTCTAGCGGGAGCTGACGAGCAGTACTTC; cdr3_aa: CASSVLAGADEQYF
clone_size: many; v_call: TRBV10-2; j_call: TRBJ2-1; d_call: TRBD2; cdr3_nt: TGCGCCAGCAGTTCCGGACTAGCGGGAGTCGGCTATAACAATGAGCAGTTCTTC; cdr3_aa: CASSSGLAGVGYNNEQFF
clone_size: many; v_call: TRBV2; j_call: TRBJ1-2; d_call: -; cdr3_nt: TGTGCCAGCCGGGACGTCGAAATCTATGGCTACACCTTC; cdr3_aa: CASRDVEIYGYTF
clone_size: many; v_call: TRBV24-1; j_call: TRBJ1-6; d_call: TRBD1; cdr3_nt: TGTGCCACCAGTGATTTCGGGACAGGGGAGCATTCAGCCCTCCACTTT; cdr3_aa: CATSDFGTGEHSALHF
clone_size: many; v_call: TRBV12-3/TRBV12-4; j_call: TRBJ2-5; d_call: -; cdr3_nt: TGTGCCAGCAGCCAGCTAGGAGGAGAGACCCAGTACTTC; cdr3_aa: CASSQLGGETQYF
clone_size: many; v_call: TRBV27; j_call: TRBJ2-3; d_call: -; cdr3_nt: TGTGCCAGCAGAAAAACTGGGAGCGTTACGCAGTATTTT; cdr3_aa: CASRKTGSVTQYF
clone_size: many; v_call: TRBV12-5; j_call: TRBJ2-1; d_call: -; cdr3_nt: TGTGCTAGTGGTTTGGTACGTTACGGGAGTGCCTACAATGAGCAGTTCTTC; cdr3_aa: CASGLVRYGSAYNEQFF
clone_size: many; v_call: TRBV3-1; j_call: TRBJ2-5; d_call: TRBD2; cdr3_nt: TGTGCCAGCAGCCAATCGACTAGCGGGACCCAAGAGACCCAGTACTTC; cdr3_aa: CASSQSTSGTQETQYF
clone_size: -; v_call: TRBV11-2; j_call: TRBJ1-1; d_call: -; cdr3_nt: TGTGCCAGCGGAATCCTGAACACTGAAGCTTTCTTT; cdr3_aa: CASGILNTEAFF
clone_size: many; v_call: TRBV6-4; j_call: TRBJ2-7; d_call: -; cdr3_nt: TGTGCCAGCAGTTACTCGAAATCGTTCGGGGAGCAGTACTTC; cdr3_aa: CASSYSKSFGEQYF
clone_size: few; v_call: TRBV6-1; j_call: TRBJ1-3; d_call: -; cdr3_nt: TGTGCCAGCAGTCCGGGAGGGTCTGGAAACACCATATATTTT; cdr3_aa: CASSPGGSGNTIYF
clone_size: many; v_call: TRBV20-1; j_call: TRBJ1-6; d_call: -; cdr3_nt: TGCAGTGCTAGAGAGCCCTGGACTGGTTCACCCCTCCACTTT; cdr3_aa: CSAREPWTGSPLHF
clone_size: many; v_call: TRBV7-9; j_call: TRBJ2-1; d_call: TRBD2; cdr3_nt: TGTGCCAGCAGCCCTCACCCGGGACTAGGCAATGAGCAGTTCTTC; cdr3_aa: CASSPHPGLGNEQFF
clone_size: many; v_call: TRBV6-2/TRBV6-3; j_call: TRBJ2-3; d_call: TRBD2; cdr3_nt: TGTGCCAGCAGTTACCACCGCGGGGGTAGCACAGATACGCAGTATTTT; cdr3_aa: CASSYHRGGSTDTQYF
clone_size: -; v_call: TRBV19; j_call: TRBJ2-1; d_call: TRBD2; cdr3_nt: TGTGCCAGTAGTATCCCGGGACTAGTATCAAATGAGCAGTTCTTC; cdr3_aa: CASSIPGLVSNEQFF
clone_size: few; v_call: TRBV5-1; j_call: TRBJ1-5; d_call: TRBD1; cdr3_nt: TGCGCCAGCAGCTTGGGGGAAACAGGGGGGTATCAGCCCCAGCATTTT; cdr3_aa: CASSLGETGGYQPQHF
clone_size: many; v_call: TRBV28; j_call: TRBJ1-1; d_call: TRBD1; cdr3_nt: TGTGCCAGCAGTCCCCCAGGGGGACCGGTGACCGCTTTCTTT; cdr3_aa: CASSPPGGPVTAFF
clone_size: -; v_call: TRBV2; j_call: TRBJ2-7; d_call: -; cdr3_nt: TGTGCCAGCAGTGTTTCCGGGGCTAACGAGCAGTACTTC; cdr3_aa: CASSVSGANEQYF
clone_size: -; v_call: TRBV11-1; j_call: TRBJ2-5; d_call: TRBD1; cdr3_nt: TGTGCCAGCAGCCCCCCAGGACAGGTAGAGACCCAGTACTTC; cdr3_aa: CASSPPGQVETQYF
clone_size: many; v_call: TRBV6-2/TRBV6-3; j_call: TRBJ1-5; d_call: -; cdr3_nt: TGTGCCAGCAGTCGTGGAGATGGAGGGGATAACAATCAGCCCCAGCATTTT; cdr3_aa: CASSRGDGGDNNQPQHF
clone_size: few; v_call: TRBV6-2/TRBV6-3; j_call: TRBJ1-2; d_call: -; cdr3_nt: TGTGCCAGCAGTCAAAGGACTTCGCGAGGCTACACCTTC; cdr3_aa: CASSQRTSRGYTF
clone_size: few; v_call: TRBV12-3/TRBV12-4; j_call: TRBJ2-7; d_call: TRBD2; cdr3_nt: TGTGCCAGCAGTTCGACTAGCGGGAGGGCCGGGTACGAGCAGTACTTC; cdr3_aa: CASSSTSGRAGYEQYF
clone_size: -; v_call: TRBV11-3; j_call: TRBJ2-7; d_call: TRBD2; cdr3_nt: TGTGCCAGCAGCTTAGAGGGGCTAGCGGGAGTATCCGAGCAGTACTTC; cdr3_aa: CASSLEGLAGVSEQYF
clone_size: -; v_call: TRBV25-1; j_call: TRBJ2-7; d_call: TRBD2; cdr3_nt: TGTGCCAGCAGGACTAGCGGGGGTTCATACGAGCAGTACTTC; cdr3_aa: CASRTSGGSYEQYF
clone_size: -; v_call: TRBV11-2; j_call: TRBJ2-1; d_call: -; cdr3_nt: TGTGCCAGCAGCGCCCGGGTTGGGCGTTCCTACAATGAGCAGTTCTTC; cdr3_aa: CASSARVGRSYNEQFF
clone_size: -; v_call: TRBV6-1; j_call: TRBJ1-1; d_call: TRBD1; cdr3_nt: TGTGCCAGCAGTCTTCACGACAGGGACACTGAAGCTTTCTTT; cdr3_aa: CASSLHDRDTEAFF
clone_size: many; v_call: TRBV12-3/TRBV12-4; j_call: TRBJ1-2; d_call: TRBD1; cdr3_nt: TGTGCCAGCGAGCCGGGACAGGGAGATGGCTACACCTTC; cdr3_aa: CASEPGQGDGYTF